Listed here are 2 T cell receptor beta chains from one sample, sequenced in a study of patients and donors after allogeneic stem cell transplantation (dated by TCRdb to about 2020). Receptor amplification or capture employed RT-PCR. For sequencing, a NextSeq 550 was employed. TCRdb trimmed public reads at Q25 via fastp, called clones via MiXCR and kept in-frame beta chains. Each CDR3 protein gets just one entry, which takes the most common genes and DNA from the rows behind it. The sample contains fewer than 200,000 distinct CDR3 sequences, around 30% of them found a single time. About 3% of the sample rests with the top ten. The sample taken for sequencing was blood, either unsorted or a sorted T cell fraction (not recorded which). These receptors were collected from a human donor who was either an allogeneic HSCT recipient or a stem cell or donor lymphocyte infusion donor (not recorded which). It is not recorded whose cells these are; they may come from a transplant donor.

This chain uses TRBV25-1 with TRBJ2-6; 9 positions match TRBD1. With V trimmed by 0 bases and J by 0 bases, 12 bases remained unmatched. The CDR3 is made up of 21 amino acids. Germline CDR1 reads MGHDK; CDR2 reads SYGVNS. The CDR3 loop reads CASSEYFIIGTGSSGANVLTF. The CDR3 region has the DNA TGTGCCAGCAGTGAATATTTCATCATCGGGACAGGGAGCTCTGGGGCCAACGTCCTGACTTTC.

This sequence joins TRBV7-8 and TRBJ2-1; 9 bases line up with TRBD2. The CDR3 totals 16 residues. After removal of 5 bases from V and 3 bases from J, the junction contained 8 bases not matched to a gene. From germline, CDR1 is SGHVS and CDR2 FQNEAQ. CDR3 region: CASSKRPSGNYNEQFF. The CDR3 DNA sequence: TGTGCCAGCAGCAAACGACCTAGCGGGAACTACAATGAGCAGTTCTTC.